These 30 T cell receptor beta chains share one sample of origin, sequenced in a study of siplizumab effects on memory and regulatory T cells. TCRdb keeps only in-frame clones here, not all; method: immunoSEQ multiplex PCR. Found here are around 95,000 clones, about 95% of them singletons; the top ten hold over 1%. What was sequenced was non-Treg CD4+ T cells sorted from blood. These receptors all stem from a human donor in good health.

The chain links TRBV7-3 to TRBJ1-4; no reliable D call. CDR3 size: 15 residues. Trimming took 2 bases from V and 3 from J, leaving 10 bases between them. Germline assignment: CDR1 SGHTA and CDR2 FQGTGA. This CDR3 is CASSLFAGPNEKLFF. The CDR3 nucleotides are TGTGCCAGCAGCTTATTTGCAGGACCTAATGAAAAACTGTTTTTT.

The rearrangement links TRBV5-1 to TRBJ2-5; the D gene is possibly TRBD1 (6 bases). Germline assignment: CDR1 SGHRS and CDR2 YFSETQ. V lost 3 bases and J 5 bases, leaving 14 bases between the germline ends. The CDR3 contains 14 residues. As DNA, the CDR3 is TGCGCCAGCAGCTCAAGACAGGTGCGGGAGACCCAGTACTTC. This sequence encodes CASSSRQVRETQYF.

The chain recombines TRBV18 with TRBJ2-3, with 7 bases identical to TRBD2. The CDR3 runs 16 residues. V lost 2 bases, J lost 2 bases, and 7 bases stayed unmatched. Germline-derived CDR1 and CDR2 are KGHSH and LQKENI. Written as DNA, the CDR3 is TGTGCCAGCTCACCAAGAGCGGGACGTCTCACAGATACGCAGTATTTT. Translated: CASSPRAGRLTDTQYF.

This clone was picked up one time. This sequence joins TRBV27 and TRBJ2-3, with unresolved D. V shed 2 bases and J shed 0 bases, with 3 bases lying between them. The CDR3 extends over 13 amino acids. Germline CDR1 MNHEY, CDR2 SMNVEV (reference sequence). The CDR3 DNA sequence: TGTGCCAGCAGTTTAGACAGCACAGATACGCAGTATTTT. This encodes CASSLDSTDTQYF.

This clone was recorded once. V and J are TRBV28 and TRBJ1-4; D ambiguous. V was shortened by 2 bases and J by 8 bases, with 9 bases between the two germline ends. The CDR3 consists of 13 residues. Per germline, CDR1 MDHEN and CDR2 SYDVKM. The CDR3 spells CASSLGGSEKLFF. CDR3 sequence (DNA): TGTGCCAGCAGTTTAGGAGGGAGCGAAAAACTGTTTTTT.

This clone was observed once. The chain is built from TRBV4-1 and TRBJ2-3, with D perhaps TRBD1 (6 bases). Germline V CDR1 and CDR2: MGHRA, YSYEKL. CDR3 length: 16 residues. V shed 0 bases and J shed 4 bases, with 14 bases lying between them. This CDR3 reads CASSQDQGKGSDTQYF. The CDR3, as DNA: TGCGCCAGCAGCCAAGATCAGGGGAAGGGATCAGATACGCAGTATTTT.

The chain has TRBV19 and TRBJ2-4; the D is unclear. V lost 4 bases to trimming and J lost 1 base, with 8 bases between them. Per the germline V gene, CDR1 is LNHDA and CDR2 is SQIVND (reference sequence). The CDR3 is made up of 14 amino acids. CDR3 coding DNA: TGTGCCAGTAGTACTGGGTTGGCCAAAAACATTCAGTACTTC. Residues: CASSTGLAKNIQYF.

The V call is TRBV20-1, the J call TRBJ2-3; D is undetermined. The CDR3 sequence is 10 residues long. CDR1 and CDR2 (germline): DFQATT, SNEGSKA (reference sequence). CDR3 coding DNA: TGCAGCGCCGAGCAACATACGCAGTATTTT. Its translation is CSAEQHTQYF.

V and J are TRBV5-1 and TRBJ1-1; possible D gene TRBD1, 6 bases. This CDR3 has 14 residues. Germline-derived CDR1 and CDR2 are SGHRS and YFSETQ. With 2 bases removed from V and 0 bases from J, the gap between germline ends came to 8 bases. The chain's CDR3 is CASSFTGLNTEAFF. Written as DNA, the CDR3 is TGCGCCAGCAGCTTTACAGGGCTGAACACTGAAGCTTTCTTT.

The chain couples TRBV19 to TRBJ2-3, with D uncertain. The V gene's germline CDR1 is LNHDA and CDR2 SQIVND (reference sequence). Trimming left V 5 bases short and J 1 base short, with 16 bases between. The CDR3 runs 16 residues. The CDR3 reads CASSLESFKGTDTQYF. The CDR3 DNA is TGTGCCAGTAGTTTGGAGTCATTTAAGGGCACAGATACGCAGTATTTT.

This chain connects TRBV29-1 to TRBJ2-5; D is unclear. This CDR3 has 13 residues. Per the germline V gene, CDR1 is SQVTM and CDR2 is ANQGSEA. The germline V and J ends were trimmed by 2 bases and 8 bases, with 15 bases remaining between them. The CDR3 nucleotides read TGCAGCGTTGAAAGCACAATGGGCATTACCCAGTACTTC. Protein sequence: CSVESTMGITQYF.

The chain combines TRBV19 with TRBJ1-1, with D uncertain. V lost 10 bases and J lost 7, with 13 bases in between. This CDR3 has 11 amino acids. The germline gives CDR1 LNHDA, CDR2 SQIVND (reference sequence). For the CDR3, the DNA is TGTGCCACGGCCGGGTGGGATGAAGCTTTCTTT. It specifies CATAGWDEAFF.

This chain uses TRBV7-2 with TRBJ1-6, with D maybe TRBD1 (5 bases). Germline loops: CDR1 SGHTA, CDR2 FQGNSA. Trimming left V 5 bases short and J 13 bases short, with 15 bases between. This CDR3 comprises 13 residues. CDR3 sequence reads: CASSQLTAFPLHF. The CDR3 bases are TGTGCCAGCAGCCAATTGACAGCTTTTCCCCTCCACTTT.

This clone was seen only a few times. The chain carries TRBV27 and TRBJ2-2; D is ambiguous. The CDR3 consists of 12 residues. The V gene lost 6 bases and the J gene lost 3 bases, with 5 bases spanning the gap. Per germline, CDR1 MNHEY and CDR2 SMNVEV (reference sequence). The chain's CDR3 is CASSPYTGELFF. CDR3 DNA: TGTGCCAGCAGCCCATACACCGGGGAGCTGTTTTTT.

The V gene is TRBV9, the J gene TRBJ2-7; 9 nucleotides line up with TRBD2. Trimming removed 0 bases from V and 3 bases from J; junction bases left unmatched: 4. This CDR3 has 15 amino acids. Per germline, CDR1 SGDLS and CDR2 YYNGEE. The CDR3 region is CASSVGGSGSYEQYF. In DNA, the CDR3 is TGTGCCAGCAGCGTAGGGGGTAGCGGGAGCTACGAGCAGTACTTC.

V usage is TRBV9 and J usage is TRBJ1-3; unclear D gene. Trimming cost V 9 bases and J 4 bases, with 14 bases left between them. There are 13 residues in the CDR3. Germline V gives CDR1 SGDLS, CDR2 YYNGEE. CDR3 protein: CATSTAGGNTIYF. CDR3 DNA: TGTGCCACCTCGACGGCCGGCGGAAACACCATATATTTT.

This sequence joins TRBV7-6 and TRBJ2-3; 8 positions match TRBD1. With 5 bases clipped from V and 1 base from J, the junction kept 17 bases outside the gene matches. The CDR3 spans 19 residues. Looked up from germline, CDR1 is SGHVS and CDR2 is FNYEAQ. The CDR3 nucleotides read TGTGCCAGCAGCACCGAGAGAGTATCAGGGGGCTGGGGCACAGATACGCAGTATTTT. It encodes CASSTERVSGGWGTDTQYF.

The chain links TRBV27 to TRBJ1-2, with a weak D call TRBD1 (5 bases). The CDR3 runs 15 residues. Germline V lookup: CDR1 MNHEY, CDR2 SMNVEV (reference sequence). V lost 1 base and J 0 bases, leaving 9 bases between the germline ends. The CDR3 here is CASSLLGGTNYGYTF. CDR3 sequence (DNA): TGTGCCAGCAGTTTATTGGGGGGTACTAACTATGGCTACACCTTC.

This chain connects TRBV10-1 to TRBJ1-4; D gene ambiguous. The CDR3 runs to 15 residues. Trimming took 6 bases from V and 0 from J, leaving 11 bases between them. Germline values: CDR1 WNHNN, CDR2 SYGVQD (reference sequence). As DNA, the CDR3 is TGCGCCAGCAGCCCTGAGAGAGCAACTAATGAAAAACTGTTTTTT. This gives the protein CASSPERATNEKLFF.

The V and J genes are TRBV10-3 and TRBJ2-3; 8 nucleotides align to TRBD2. The germline gives CDR1 ENHRY, CDR2 SYGVKD. The length of the CDR3 is 15 residues. The V segment lost 6 bases and the J segment 3 bases; nucleotides outside the gene matches: 8. CDR3 residues: CAIRGDGLATDTQYF. The CDR3 DNA is TGTGCCATCAGAGGAGATGGACTAGCAACAGATACGCAGTATTTT.

This chain joins TRBV6-5 and TRBJ1-3; D remains unclear. The CDR3 consists of 13 residues. V dropped 10 bases and J dropped 6 bases, with 16 bases sitting between them. Germline V CDR1 and CDR2: MNHEY, SVGAGI. In nucleotides, the CDR3 is TGTGCCACCGGAAACGTCCAGGCAAACACCATATATTTT. Protein sequence: CATGNVQANTIYF.

V and J are TRBV27 and TRBJ1-2, with a tentative D call TRBD1 (6 bases). Deletions cut 5 bases from V and 1 base from J, with 14 bases between. CDR1 and CDR2 from the germline V gene are MNHEY and SMNVEV (reference sequence). CDR3 length: 15 amino acids. This chain's CDR3 is CASSPLQGFNYGYTF. CDR3 DNA sequence: TGTGCCAGCAGTCCCCTACAGGGCTTTAACTATGGCTACACCTTC.

V is TRBV6-5 and J is TRBJ2-3; TRBD1 might be the D (5 bases). Trimming removed 8 bases at V and 4 bases at J, with 19 bases between. Germline CDR1 MNHEY, CDR2 SVGAGI. This CDR3 spans 15 amino acids. The CDR3 sequence: CASFPTGAFADTQYF. DNA for the CDR3: TGTGCCAGCTTTCCCACAGGAGCCTTCGCAGATACGCAGTATTTT.

V usage is TRBV11-2 and J usage is TRBJ1-1; TRBD1 matches at 8 bases. CDR1 is SGHAT and CDR2 is FQNNGV in the germline V gene. This CDR3 region has 17 residues. V shed 5 bases, J shed 5 bases, and the junction held 16 bases outside the gene matches. CDR3 nucleotides: TGTGCCAGCAGCCTAATCATTAGCTACAGGGGGGATACTGAAGCTTTCTTT. Translation: CASSLIISYRGDTEAFF.

J is TRBJ1-2 and V is TRBV6-1, with unresolved D. Per the germline V gene, CDR1 is MNHNS and CDR2 is SASEGT. The V end was cut by 7 bases, the J end by 5 bases, with 14 bases between. The CDR3 spans 13 residues. The CDR3 reads CASTPGGRYGYTF. As DNA, the CDR3 is TGTGCCAGCACTCCCGGTGGGAGGTATGGCTACACCTTC.

This clone was recorded only once. The chain recombines TRBV7-8 with TRBJ2-3, with TRBD2 as a possible D gene (6 bases). Trimming took 1 base from V and 4 from J, leaving 15 bases between them. CDR1 SGHVS and CDR2 FQNEAQ come from the germline V gene. The CDR3 runs to 16 residues. The CDR3 DNA sequence: TGTGCCAGCAGCTTAGGAGGGAGGTGGAATCCAGATACGCAGTATTTT. It specifies CASSLGGRWNPDTQYF.

The chain has TRBV9 and TRBJ1-3; 11 positions agree with TRBD1. Germline V CDR1 and CDR2: SGDLS, YYNGEE. The ends lost 1 base at V and 4 bases at J; junction bases unmatched: 10. The CDR3 has 18 amino acids. CDR3 loop: CASSVTLDRGLGGNTIYF. The CDR3 nucleotides read TGTGCCAGCAGCGTAACCCTGGACAGGGGGCTCGGAGGAAACACCATATATTTT.

Here the CDR3 reads CASNSWGSGANVLTF. The CDR3, as DNA: TGTGCCAGCAATTCATGGGGCTCTGGGGCCAACGTCCTGACTTTC. The gene calls are TRBV7-9 and TRBJ2-6; D remains ambiguous. The germline V and J ends were trimmed by 7 bases and 0 bases, with 10 bases remaining between them. Germline V gene sequence: CDR1 SEHNR, CDR2 FQNEAQ (reference sequence). This CDR3 has 15 residues. The full variable domain, its missing parts supplied by reference TRBV7-9 and TRBJ2-6, is DTGVSQNPRHKITKRGQNVTFRCDPISEHNRLYWYRQTLGQGPEFLTYFQNEAQLEKSRLLSDRFSAERPKGSFSTLEIQRTEQGDSAMYLCASNSWGSGANVLTFGAGSRLTVL.

This chain links TRBV15 with TRBJ2-1, with 8 bases aligning to TRBD2. The CDR3 consists of 17 residues. V lost 0 bases, J lost 9 bases, and 13 bases stayed unmatched. Per germline, CDR1 LNHNV and CDR2 YYDKDF (reference sequence). The CDR3 bases are TGTGCCACCAGCAGAGATCCCATCGGGAGGGCCGGTAGTGAGCAGTTCTTC. Translation: CATSRDPIGRAGSEQFF.

The chain has TRBV18 and TRBJ1-5; D is ambiguous. Trimming shortened V by 6 bases and J by 4 bases, and 19 bases separated the two germline ends. CDR1 is KGHSH and CDR2 is LQKENI in the germline V gene. This CDR3 is built from 16 residues. CDR3 DNA sequence: TGTGCCAGCTCCCGCCGTCGGGAGGTAGGGAATCAGCCCCAGCATTTT. This codes for CASSRRREVGNQPQHF.